This entry is about one T cell receptor (beta chain). Authors' data handling: Estimated nucleated cell counts came from reference gene primer amplification. Produced via immunoSEQ multiplex PCR; TCRdb's table is partial and in-frame only. D and trimming were read from the DNA, whereas the V and J calls and clone size are those reported in that table. The sample has under 300,000 clones, roughly nine tenths seen once. The data belong to a study of blood T cell repertoires in COVID-19. Study-wide background: The United States, Italy and Spain supplied acute and convalescent COVID-19 samples. Sources were T cells, B-cell-depleted T cells, or PBMCs; the material itself was cDNA or gDNA.

There are 14 residues in the CDR3. In germline, CDR1 is ENHRY, CDR2 SYGVKD. V gave up 1 base and J gave up 7 bases; unmatched junction bases: 4. The sample taken for sequencing was peripheral blood. The receptor was derived from a man in his 60s with acute or convalescent COVID-19. This sequence joins TRBV10-3 and TRBJ1-2; the match to TRBD1 covers 9 bases. The CDR3 region has the DNA TGTGCCATCAGTGAGTTTGGGACAGGGCCTGGCTACACCTTC. Its protein product is CAISEFGTGPGYTF.